These T cell receptor beta chains were read from a single sample in a study of CD8 T cells in ankylosing spondylitis. TCRdb re-called the 5' RACE reads through MiXCR, storing one row per CDR3 protein. This sample carries roughly 180,000 distinct CDR3 sequences, approximately 10% of them seen once, and the ten largest clones take about 28%. Sequenced input: blood, either unsorted or a sorted T cell fraction (not recorded which). Receptors originate from a male donor with ankylosing spondylitis or in good health (not recorded which). CDR3s include the opening cysteine and the closing phenylalanine or tryptophan. The order of the fields is V gene, J gene, CDR3 protein.

>TRBV6-5|TRBJ2-3
CASSYSSAGTDTQYF
>TRBV5-1|TRBJ2-5
CASSAGGTETQYF
>TRBV20-1|TRBJ2-1
CSSDLLAGDNNEQFF
>TRBV11-2|TRBJ2-1
CASSRDYLSEQFF
>TRBV10-3|TRBJ1-2
CAIRILAEGDGYTF
>TRBV29-1|TRBJ2-7
CSVAAGSSYEQYF
>TRBV11-2|TRBJ2-1
CASSRGLAGVRFF
>TRBV5-1|TRBJ2-1
CASSLVTGGMGDNEQFF
>TRBV11-2|TRBJ2-1
CASSWRQGVNNEQFF
>TRBV24-1|TRBJ2-2
CATSELKTGELFF
>TRBV12-3/TRBV12-4|TRBJ1-5
CASSLEQINQPQHF
>TRBV25-1|TRBJ1-5
CASSGQGLNQPQHF
>TRBV12-3/TRBV12-4|TRBJ2-2
CASSEVLGGELFF
>TRBV6-5|TRBJ2-4
CASSYSLEVNIQYF
>TRBV29-1|TRBJ2-5
CSVDGGNHETQYF
>TRBV5-1|TRBJ2-5
CASSLAGTVQETQYF
>TRBV6-1|TRBJ1-3
CASSEGTVGNTIYF
>TRBV28|TRBJ1-6
CASSLWGRNSPLHF
>TRBV5-1|TRBJ2-3
CASSFGAGGNRGTDTQYF
>TRBV12-5|TRBJ2-1
CASGLAQSSYNEQFF
>TRBV3-1|TRBJ1-3
CASSARRGNTIYF
>TRBV6-2/TRBV6-3|TRBJ2-7
CASSPVGSTSYEQYF
>TRBV20-1|TRBJ1-1
CSARSSVNTEAFF
>TRBV5-6|TRBJ2-1
CASSWGHEQFF
>TRBV12-3/TRBV12-4|TRBJ1-2
CASSLGNGYTF
>TRBV7-2|TRBJ2-7
CASSPHGHEQYF
>TRBV6-5|TRBJ1-2
CASSTDRQAYGYTF
>TRBV5-6|TRBJ1-3
CASSDPGQSSGNTIYF
>TRBV7-9|TRBJ2-3
CASSRQGAGDTQYF
>TRBV11-2|TRBJ2-5
CASSEQRGVQETQYF
>TRBV12-3/TRBV12-4|TRBJ2-7
CASSLRGGVNYEQYF
>TRBV2|TRBJ2-3
CASRDRGLTDTQYF
>TRBV7-2|TRBJ2-1
CASSLSRVDEQFF
>TRBV20-1|TRBJ2-1
CSARRGRGLAGLSSYNEQFF
>TRBV20-1|TRBJ2-3
CCARSPLKLAGGTDTQYF
>TRBV27|TRBJ1-5
CASSSQQGLYSNQPQHF
>TRBV9|TRBJ2-1
CASSVGHRAGINEQFF
>TRBV5-1|TRBJ2-1
CASRSEGVSYNEQFF
>TRBV20-1|TRBJ2-7
CSRTGQGERQYF
>TRBV4-1|TRBJ1-2
CASSQSVGDGYTF
>TRBV7-2|TRBJ2-1
CASSPTSGSYNEQFF
>TRBV5-6|TRBJ1-2
CASSSRTGGRLGYTF
>TRBV5-1|TRBJ2-5
CASSLGRTQETQYF
>TRBV5-1|TRBJ2-3
CASSSGAGTDTQYF
>TRBV12-3/TRBV12-4|TRBJ2-1
CASSLVALSSYNEQFF
>TRBV7-6|TRBJ2-6
CASSSIATSGANVLTF
>TRBV20-1|TRBJ1-1
CSATTGGDYTEAFF
>TRBV7-2|TRBJ2-7
CASSQIQPYEQYF
>TRBV6-5|TRBJ2-7
CASNSMARDEQYF
>TRBV12-3/TRBV12-4|TRBJ2-1
CASNPPGGPVNEQFF
>TRBV5-1|TRBJ1-1
CASSPGTGWNTEAFF
>TRBV7-2|TRBJ2-5
CASSWSAETQYF
>TRBV6-1|TRBJ1-5
CASSPRQPQGPQHF
>TRBV29-1|TRBJ2-1
CSVDSAGVSSNEQFF